Here is one T cell receptor beta chain with its context. Its target is unknown. This entry is derived from a study of a mutant IDH1 vaccine in newly diagnosed glioma. The method was immunoSEQ multiplex PCR; TCRdb's version includes in-frame clones alone and lacks a portion of them. The sample lists approximately 100,000 clones, around nine tenths seen once, with around 0.77% in the top ten. Time point defined: week 47, end of study. The vaccine gave 300 ug of a 20-mer mutant IDH1 peptide subcutaneously per dose. V trimming: 0 bases; J trimming: 8 bases; junction bases outside the gene matches: 7. The CDR3 spans 15 residues. Germline V CDR1 and CDR2: SGHRS, YFSETQ.

This receptor was identified in a woman aged 50 to 60 with glioma. This chain links TRBV5-1 with TRBJ1-4; 7 bases align to TRBD1. The source was PBMCs, collected from a glioma patient whose treatment included an IDH1 peptide vaccine. The chain's CDR3 is CASSLVRGRGEKLFF. CDR3 nucleotides: TGCGCCAGCAGCTTGGTGAGGGGGCGAGGAGAAAAACTGTTTTTT.